These 23 T cell receptor beta chains were sequenced from one sample in a study of T-cell reconstitution after alpha-beta-depleted transplantation in children. Unique molecular identifiers were incorporated during preparation of the TCRbeta library. MiXCR, run by TCRdb on the PCR reads, gives a single entry per CDR3 protein. In the table there are roughly 6,000 distinct CDR3 sequences, 15% of which are singletons. The sequences come from PBMCs, mostly from graft donor cells, collected 180 days after TCRalphabeta/CD19-depleted stem cell transplant. The receptors shown here come from a patient aged 2-10 years who had a stem cell transplant for inherited bone marrow failure, so the T cells may come from the graft donor.

Comments on this clonotype: Given a much more abundant clone one base away, this may be a read error. The chain combines TRBV7-9 with TRBJ1-5; D is possibly TRBD1 (5 bases). Germline values: CDR1 SEHNR, CDR2 FQNEAQ (reference sequence). Trimming removed 6 bases at V and 4 bases at J, with 10 bases between. This CDR3 is built from 13 residues. The CDR3 coding sequence is TGTGCCAGCAGGGGGACTGTGAATCAGCCCCAGCATTTT. This codes for CASRGTVNQPQHF.

This clonotype came up many times. The rearrangement links TRBV7-3 to TRBJ2-1; D may correspond to TRBD1 or TRBD2 (6 bases each). CDR1 SGHTA and CDR2 FQGTGA come from the germline V gene. This CDR3 contains 15 residues. Trimming took off 2 bases at V and 2 bases at J, with 10 bases between the two ends. The CDR3 reads CASSLLGGPYNEQFF. The CDR3 bases are TGTGCCAGCAGCTTATTGGGGGGCCCCTACAATGAGCAGTTCTTC.

This clonotype was detected ten times or more. The chain recombines TRBV20-1 with TRBJ2-7; a possible D gene is TRBD1 (6 bases). The CDR3 is made up of 13 amino acids. Germline V gives CDR1 DFQATT, CDR2 SNEGSKA (reference sequence). V lost 3 bases and J lost 0, with 9 bases in between. This CDR3 reads CSARGADSYEQYF. For the CDR3, the DNA is TGCAGTGCTAGGGGGGCAGACTCCTACGAGCAGTACTTC.

Ten or more counts support this clonotype. The chain carries TRBV5-1 and TRBJ1-5, with unresolved D. Trimming removed 4 bases from V and 7 bases from J, with 15 bases in between. Germline lookup yields CDR1 SGHRS and CDR2 YFSETQ. The CDR3 consists of 14 residues. Written as DNA, the CDR3 is TGCGCCAGCAGCCTAGCCCCGACCGGGCAGCCCCAGCATTTT. Protein product: CASSLAPTGQPQHF. Based on the CDR3 plus reference TRBV5-1 and TRBJ1-5, the full variable domain is KAGVTQTPRYLIKTRGQQVTLSCSPISGHRSVSWYQQTPGQGLQFLFEYFSETQRNKGNFPGRFSGRQFSNSRSEMNVSTLELGDSALYLCASSLAPTGQPQHFGDGTRLSIL.

Ten or more counts support this clonotype. The DNA for the CDR3 is TGCGCCAGCAGCCCGACGGGGGGGGCGGGAGACTACGAGCAGTACTTC. This encodes CASSPTGGAGDYEQYF. The chain couples TRBV5-1 to TRBJ2-7; TRBD2 matches 8 bases. The V segment lost 4 bases and the J segment 3 bases; nucleotides outside the gene matches: 12. The CDR3 runs 16 residues. Germline loops: CDR1 SGHRS, CDR2 YFSETQ.

Ten or more counts support this clonotype. CDR3 region: CASSYGGSPLHF. As DNA, the CDR3 is TGTGCCAGCAGTTACGGGGGCTCACCCCTCCACTTT. The rearrangement joins TRBV6-5 to TRBJ1-6, with TRBD1 as a possible D gene (6 bases). In germline, CDR1 is MNHEY, CDR2 SVGAGI. This CDR3 region has 12 residues. V dropped 2 bases and J dropped 10 bases, with 6 bases sitting between them.

In its sample, this clonotype was seen many times. The genes are TRBV28 and TRBJ2-2; 9 bases line up with TRBD1. This CDR3 is 17 amino acids long. V was clipped by 6 bases and J by 6 bases; unmatched bases: 14. Germline V gene sequence: CDR1 MDHEN, CDR2 SYDVKM. DNA for the CDR3: TGTGCCAGCAGCTTTCCCCCAGGACAGGGGATGGCCGGGGAGCTGTTTTTT. This translates into CASSFPPGQGMAGELFF.

This clonotype was counted at least ten times. The J gene is TRBJ2-2, the V gene TRBV5-1, with unresolved D. The V and J ends lost 5 bases and 0 bases respectively, with 8 bases between them. The CDR3 spans 14 residues. Germline V CDR1 and CDR2: SGHRS, YFSETQ. CDR3 DNA sequence: TGCGCCAGCAGTGTACGGACGAACACCGGGGAGCTGTTTTTT. It yields the protein CASSVRTNTGELFF.

This sequence joins TRBV7-2 and TRBJ2-1, with TRBD2 matching 11 bases. The germline V gene encodes CDR1 SGHTA and CDR2 FQGNSA. The ends lost 5 bases at V and 8 bases at J; junction bases unmatched: 11. CDR3 size: 16 residues. This chain's CDR3 is CASSVTVLAGVDEQFF. CDR3 in DNA: TGTGCCAGCAGCGTGACTGTACTAGCGGGGGTGGATGAGCAGTTCTTC.

This clonotype was detected ten times or more. V is TRBV5-1 and J is TRBJ2-5; possible D gene TRBD1, 6 bases. This CDR3 spans 14 amino acids. Trimming removed 7 bases from V and 0 bases from J, with 13 bases in between. CDR1 is SGHRS, CDR2 YFSETQ, per germline. For the CDR3, the DNA is TGCGCCAGCGGACAAACAGGGAACCAAGAGACCCAGTACTTC. Protein sequence: CASGQTGNQETQYF.

Ten or more counts support this clonotype. This rearrangement joins TRBV9 to TRBJ1-3; the match to TRBD1 covers 7 bases. Germline CDR1 reads SGDLS; CDR2 reads YYNGEE. The CDR3 is 16 amino acids. Trimming cost V 3 bases and J 4 bases; bases outside gene matches: 10. For the CDR3, the DNA is TGTGCCAGCAGCGCCCCAACAGGGGCGGGAGGAAACACCATATATTTT. This codes for CASSAPTGAGGNTIYF. Complete variable domain (other parts from reference TRBV9 and TRBJ1-3): DSGVTQTPKHLITATGQRVTLRCSPRSGDLSVYWYQQSLDQGLQFLIQYYNGEERAKGNILERFSAQQFPDLHSELNLSSLELGDSALYFCASSAPTGAGGNTIYFGEGSWLTVV.

This clonotype appeared many times. The chain joins TRBV6-2 or TRBV6-3 to TRBJ2-7; 9 bases line up with TRBD1. Germline V gene lookup returns CDR1 MNHEY and CDR2 SVGEGT. Trimming took 8 bases from V and 6 from J; bases not matched to a gene: 5. The CDR3 totals 12 residues. The DNA of the CDR3 is TGTGCCAGCCTACAGGGGGCAGGCGAGCAGTACTTC. As protein: CASLQGAGEQYF.

At least ten counts were recorded for this clonotype. The gene calls are TRBV29-1 and TRBJ2-3; TRBD1 might be the D (7 bases). This CDR3 has 16 residues. Germline V gene data show CDR1 as SQVTM and CDR2 as ANQGSEA. V was pared by 1 base and J by 2 bases, with 16 bases between. For the CDR3, the DNA is TGCAGCGTTGAAGGTGTGACAGGGCGGGACACAGATACGCAGTATTTT. It specifies CSVEGVTGRDTDTQYF.

This clonotype was observed many times. The chain combines TRBV25-1 with TRBJ1-4; a weak D match, TRBD1 (5 bases). Germline V gene lookup returns CDR1 MGHDK and CDR2 SYGVNS. This CDR3 has 16 residues. Trimming took 2 bases from V and 0 from J, leaving 10 bases between them. Here the CDR3 reads CASSEDWDATNEKLFF. The DNA of the CDR3 is TGTGCCAGCAGTGAAGACTGGGACGCAACTAATGAAAAACTGTTTTTT.

This clonotype was picked up many times. The chain carries TRBV5-6 and TRBJ2-3, with a weak D call TRBD2 (5 bases). The CDR3 runs 16 residues. Per germline, CDR1 SGHDT and CDR2 YYEEEE. Trimming stripped 4 bases from V and 0 bases from J, with 15 bases between. For the CDR3, the DNA is TGTGCCAGCAGCCCCTTCCGAGGGATAAGCACAGATACGCAGTATTTT. Translating gives CASSPFRGISTDTQYF.

The V gene is TRBV11-1, the J gene TRBJ2-6, with a possible D match to TRBD2 (6 bases). Germline lookup yields CDR1 SGHAT and CDR2 FQDESV (reference sequence). V was clipped by 5 bases and J by 4 bases, with 21 bases between them. CDR3 length: 18 amino acids. Here the CDR3 reads CASSDRRPGVRGANVLTF. CDR3 nucleotide sequence: TGTGCCAGCAGCGACCGTAGACCGGGAGTGAGAGGGGCCAACGTCCTGACTTTC.

This clonotype was found many times. The V gene is TRBV18, the J gene TRBJ2-5; 10 nucleotides agree with TRBD2. Germline V gives CDR1 KGHSH, CDR2 LQKENI. The trim removed 3 bases at V and 5 bases at J, leaving 9 bases unmatched. The CDR3 consists of 16 residues. CDR3 DNA sequence: TGTGCCAGCTCACCCGGTTTAATTAGCGGGAGGGAGACCCAGTACTTC. Residues: CASSPGLISGRETQYF.

In its sample, this clonotype was seen many times. V usage is TRBV20-1 and J usage is TRBJ2-3, with D possibly being TRBD1 (5 bases). V was cut by 6 bases and J by 4 bases, with 14 bases left in between. Germline V gives CDR1 DFQATT, CDR2 SNEGSKA (reference sequence). The CDR3 loop spans 13 amino acids. The CDR3 DNA reads TGCAGTGCAGGGGTTAGCCTCGCAGATACGCAGTATTTT. Protein product: CSAGVSLADTQYF.

This clonotype was found many times. This chain joins TRBV12-3 or TRBV12-4 and TRBJ1-5; no definite D call. The V end lost 3 bases, the J end lost 6 bases, and 12 bases lay between the germline ends. The length of the CDR3 is 14 residues. The DNA for the CDR3 is TGTGCCAGCAGTTTTTTCACGTCGGCTCAGCCCCAGCATTTT. As protein: CASSFFTSAQPQHF.

There are many counts of this clonotype. The gene calls are TRBV7-2 and TRBJ1-5, with D unresolved. CDR1 and CDR2 (germline): SGHTA, FQGNSA. The V and J ends lost 1 base and 7 bases respectively, with 8 bases between them. The CDR3 sequence is 13 residues long. CDR3 nucleotides: TGTGCCAGCAGCTTAGTTCGGAGGCAGCCCCAGCATTTT. Translating gives CASSLVRRQPQHF.

This clonotype was counted many times. This sequence joins TRBV20-1 and TRBJ2-7; TRBD2 is a possible D gene (6 bases). V was clipped by 5 bases and J by 7 bases, with 15 bases between them. This CDR3 has 12 amino acids. In germline, CDR1 is DFQATT, CDR2 SNEGSKA (reference sequence). CDR3 nucleotides: TGCAGTGCTGGGGGGACCGTCGGGGAGCAGTACTTC. It encodes CSAGGTVGEQYF.

The V gene is TRBV12-3 or TRBV12-4, the J gene TRBJ2-5; perhaps TRBD1 as D (5 bases). V dropped 3 bases and J dropped 13 bases, with 21 bases sitting between them. The CDR3 extends over 14 amino acids. CDR3 DNA sequence: TGTGCCAGCAGTTTTGGCAGGGCCTACAACGAGCGGTACTTC. As protein: CASSFGRAYNERYF.

Ten or more counts support this clonotype. The rearrangement uses TRBV7-8 and TRBJ2-7, with a weak D call TRBD2 (6 bases). The CDR3 has 15 amino acids. Germline V CDR1 and CDR2: SGHVS, FQNEAQ. The V end was cut by 1 base, the J end by 2 bases, with 12 bases between. CDR3 sequence: CASSLVRGKPYEQYF. The CDR3 DNA sequence: TGTGCCAGCAGCTTAGTTCGGGGGAAGCCCTACGAGCAGTACTTC.